This T cell receptor beta chain was identified in a study of blood T cell repertoires in COVID-19 (TCRdb year 2020). With regard to the full study: Collaborator samples came from the United States, Italy and Spain and covered acute and convalescent phases of COVID-19. Samples came from the ongoing ImmuneRACE study (first 160 participants) plus 1,254 subjects from 6 global collaborators. The sample metadata nearly always contained a de-identified subject ID, COVID-19 status, age in years and sex. Where available, HLA class I and class II types were obtained from metadata supplied by the sample provider rather than from assay-based typing. The repertoires were released in a freely available public database intended as a resource for research on the immune response to SARS-CoV-2. The dataset comprised deeply sampled blood TCRbeta repertoires from subjects exposed to, actively infected with, or recovered from COVID-19. The prospective study material was composed of cDNA or gDNA derived from T cells, B-cell-depleted T cells, or PBMCs. The investigation overall reported the following: How much clinical and demographic metadata was included differed by source and by participant, and the metadata was provided uncurated.

Concerning this clone itself: Its specific antigen is unknown. No per-base quality is available; no much larger clone lies one base away. This CDR3 is also generated by other DNA sequences in the sample.

Each collaborating institution followed its own protocols to collect whole blood in K2EDTA tubes. For TCRbeta analysis, collaborators shipped samples as frozen whole blood, isolated PBMCs, or DNA extracted from either of those sample types. CDR3 length: 14 amino acids, cysteine to phenylalanine. Only the CDR3 DNA is retained, 42 bases long and in frame from the first base. Reading the germline V gene gives CDR1 SGHRS and CDR2 YFSETQ. Trimmed from V: 0 bases; trimmed from J: 4 bases; junction bases lacking a gene match: 2. TCRbeta CDR3 regions were amplified from genomic DNA by means of the immunoSEQ Assay, a bias-controlled multiplex PCR. The original pipeline was this. The number of nucleated cells in each sample was estimated by amplification of reference gene primers within the assay. To quantify the absolute abundance of each unique TCRbeta CDR3 rearrangement, sequence reads were collapsed and filtered. For each sample, productive Simpson clonality was calculated as the square root of Simpson's diversity index across productive rearrangements. Held by TCRdb, this immuneACCESS table contains in-frame sequences only and omits some clones. Under half of the omission traces to an unresolved V gene where checked; the cause of the rest is unknown. The DNA was the basis for D and trimming; V, J and clone size are from that table. The sample table lists around 150,000 clones, around 80% of them with a count of one. The ten largest clones capture about 19% of the sample.

This clonotype was sampled from a woman aged 80 or over with acute or convalescent COVID-19. Material for sequencing was peripheral blood. The rearrangement joined TRBV5-1 to TRBJ2-3, with 7 bases aligning to TRBD2. This receptor carries the CDR3 CASSLGTSADTQYF. The base sequence is TGCGCCAGCAGCTTGGGGACTAGTGCAGATACGCAGTATTTT.